The entry that follows covers one T cell receptor beta chain sequence. This entry comes from a study of T cell changes during pregnancy in multiple sclerosis. Profiled with immunoSEQ multiplex PCR; TCRdb holds only in-frame clones, not every one. This table holds 70,000 to 95,000 clones, about 93% found once. The sequencing here drew on peripheral blood, taken in the first trimester of pregnancy. The source of this sequence is a female donor with multiple sclerosis, enrolled in a pregnancy study.

The CDR3 spells CASSRAGPNYSNQPQHF. DNA for the CDR3: TGTGCCAGCAGCAGGGCAGGGCCCAATTATAGCAATCAGCCCCAGCATTTT. V and J are TRBV21-1 and TRBJ1-5; the table's TRBD1 call for D was not verified on the DNA. TRBV21-1 is a documented pseudogene. This CDR3 is built from 17 residues.